These 5 T cell receptor beta chains were sequenced from one sample in a study of T cells after yellow fever vaccination. TCRdb reprocessed the 5' RACE reads with MiXCR, giving one entry per CDR3 protein. The sample lists 200,000 to 250,000 distinct CDR3 sequences; more than 3% were seen once. Here the sequenced sample was CD4+ T cells sorted from PBMCs, taken 10 days after the yellow fever booster vaccination. These receptors originate from a young man who received the YFV17D yellow fever vaccine.

V is TRBV2 and J is TRBJ2-1, with 7 nucleotides matching TRBD1. The CDR3 is made up of 15 amino acids. Trimming cost V 6 bases and J 6 bases; bases outside gene matches: 11. Per the germline V gene, CDR1 is SNHLY and CDR2 is FYNNEI. CDR3 sequence: CASRSEGGSSNEQFF. The CDR3 coding sequence is TGTGCCAGCAGGTCCGAAGGGGGCTCCAGCAATGAGCAGTTCTTC.

The chain joins TRBV9 to TRBJ2-3; 8 bases agree with TRBD2. Germline CDR1 reads SGDLS; CDR2 reads YYNGEE. This CDR3 region has 15 residues. The trim removed 0 bases at V and 2 bases at J, leaving 2 bases unmatched. Written as DNA, the CDR3 is TGTGCCAGCAGCGTAGCGGGGGGGCACACAGATACGCAGTATTTT. Translating gives CASSVAGGHTDTQYF.

Regarding this clonotype: Given a much more abundant clone one base away, this may be a read error. The chain combines TRBV5-5 with TRBJ1-1; 10 nucleotides line up with TRBD1. In germline, CDR1 is SGHKS, CDR2 YYEKEE (reference sequence). The CDR3 covers 14 residues. The ends lost 6 bases at V and 4 bases at J; junction bases unmatched: 6. CDR3 DNA: TGTGCCAGCAACCGAGGACAGGGGGGCACTGAAGCTTTCTTT. This encodes CASNRGQGGTEAFF.

In this sample, this clonotype turned up many times. The chain couples TRBV5-1 to TRBJ1-1, with 7 bases that match TRBD1. Germline V lookup: CDR1 SGHRS, CDR2 YFSETQ. V lost 0 bases to trimming and J lost 0 bases; unmatched junction nucleotides: 5. The CDR3 spans 16 residues. CDR3 nucleotide sequence: TGCGCCAGCAGCTTGGTGTACAGGGGAGTGAACACTGAAGCTTTCTTT. This gives the protein CASSLVYRGVNTEAFF.

This clonotype was detected only a few times. The chain's CDR3 is CASSLERTNTEAFF. The DNA of the CDR3 is TGTGCCAGCAGCTTGGAACGGACGAACACTGAAGCTTTCTTT. This chain joins TRBV5-4 and TRBJ1-1; the D is unclear. With 0 bases removed from V and 1 base from J, the gap between germline ends came to 7 bases. The CDR3 consists of 14 residues. Germline-derived CDR1 and CDR2 are SGHNT and YYREEE (reference sequence).